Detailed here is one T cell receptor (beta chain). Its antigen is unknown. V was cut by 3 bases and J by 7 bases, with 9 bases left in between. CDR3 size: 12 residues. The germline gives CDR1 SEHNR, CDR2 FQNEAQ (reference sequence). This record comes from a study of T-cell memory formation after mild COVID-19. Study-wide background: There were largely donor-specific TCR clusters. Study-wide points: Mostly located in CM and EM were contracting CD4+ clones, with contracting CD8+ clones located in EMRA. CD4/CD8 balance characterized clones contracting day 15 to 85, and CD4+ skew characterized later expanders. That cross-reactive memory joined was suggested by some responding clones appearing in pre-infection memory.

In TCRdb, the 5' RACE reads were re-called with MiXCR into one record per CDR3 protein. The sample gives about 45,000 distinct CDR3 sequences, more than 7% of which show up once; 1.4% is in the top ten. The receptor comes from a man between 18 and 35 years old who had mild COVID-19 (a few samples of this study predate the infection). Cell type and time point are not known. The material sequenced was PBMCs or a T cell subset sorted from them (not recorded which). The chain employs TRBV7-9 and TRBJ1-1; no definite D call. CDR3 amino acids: CASSLASSEAFF. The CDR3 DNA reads TGTGCCAGCAGCTTGGCATCCAGTGAAGCTTTCTTT.